What follows is one T cell receptor (beta chain) and its context. CDR1 is WNHNN, CDR2 SYGVQD, per germline (reference sequence). V trimming: 6 bases; J trimming: 5 bases; junction bases outside the gene matches: 9. This CDR3 spans 14 amino acids. These data are taken from a study of blood T cell repertoires in COVID-19. Here immunoSEQ multiplex PCR was the method, and the copy in TCRdb shows in-frame clones only, minus some. Among more than 100,000 clones, over 80% were seen once, and the ten largest hold 25% to 35%. Sample: peripheral blood. The chain links TRBV10-1 to TRBJ1-1; 7 nucleotides agree with TRBD1. This receptor was obtained from a woman in her seventies with acute or convalescent COVID-19. Written as DNA, the CDR3 is TGCGCCAGCAGCCGGGACAGCGGAAATACTGAAGCTTTCTTT. Encoded protein: CASSRDSGNTEAFF.